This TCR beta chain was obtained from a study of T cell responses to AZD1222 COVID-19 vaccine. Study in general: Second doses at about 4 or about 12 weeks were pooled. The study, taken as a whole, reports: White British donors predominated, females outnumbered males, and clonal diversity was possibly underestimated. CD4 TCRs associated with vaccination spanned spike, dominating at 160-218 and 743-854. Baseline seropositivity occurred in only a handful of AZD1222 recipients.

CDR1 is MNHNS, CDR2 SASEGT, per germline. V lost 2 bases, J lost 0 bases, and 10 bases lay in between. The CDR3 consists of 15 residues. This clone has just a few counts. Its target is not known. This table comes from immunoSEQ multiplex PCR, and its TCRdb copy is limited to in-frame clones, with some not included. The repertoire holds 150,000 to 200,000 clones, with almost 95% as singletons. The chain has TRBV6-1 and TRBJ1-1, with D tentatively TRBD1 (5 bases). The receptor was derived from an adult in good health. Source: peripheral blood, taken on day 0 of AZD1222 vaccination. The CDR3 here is CASSETGRVNTEAFF. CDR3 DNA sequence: TGTGCCAGCAGTGAAACAGGCAGGGTGAACACTGAAGCTTTCTTT.